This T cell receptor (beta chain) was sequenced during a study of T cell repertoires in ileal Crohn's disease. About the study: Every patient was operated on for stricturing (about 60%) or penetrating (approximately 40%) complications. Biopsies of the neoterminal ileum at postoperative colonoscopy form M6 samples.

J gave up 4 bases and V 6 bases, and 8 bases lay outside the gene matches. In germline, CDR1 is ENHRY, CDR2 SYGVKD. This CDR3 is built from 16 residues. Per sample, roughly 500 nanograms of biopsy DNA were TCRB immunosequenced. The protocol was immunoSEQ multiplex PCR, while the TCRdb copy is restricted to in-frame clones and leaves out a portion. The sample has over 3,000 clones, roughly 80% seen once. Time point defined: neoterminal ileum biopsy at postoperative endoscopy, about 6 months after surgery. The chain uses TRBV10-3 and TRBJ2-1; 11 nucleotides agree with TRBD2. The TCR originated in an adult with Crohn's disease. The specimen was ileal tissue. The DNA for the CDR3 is TGTGCCATCAGCGAGCCCGGGACTAGCGGATACAATGAGCAGTTCTTC. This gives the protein CAISEPGTSGYNEQFF.